Listed below are T cell receptor beta chains from one sample, sequenced in a study of blood T cells in healthy people across ages. TCRdb fed the 5' RACE reads into MiXCR, producing one record per CDR3 protein. The table has 1.5 million or so distinct CDR3 sequences, approximately 39% seen once. Sequencing was done on a sample of blood. The origin of the receptors is a woman younger than 35 in good health. CDR3s include the opening cysteine and the closing phenylalanine or tryptophan. The D gene is left open where the match is weak. A row's size may be missing; if present it is once, few, many or a size class.

abundance: -
d_gene: TRBD1
j_gene: TRBJ2-1
v_gene: TRBV4-3
CDR3aa: CASSLDRGRKHEQFF
CDR3nt: TGCGCCAGCAGTCTGGACAGGGGGCGAAAACATGAGCAGTTCTTC

abundance: few
d_gene: TRBD1
j_gene: TRBJ1-2
v_gene: TRBV20-1
CDR3aa: CSARKWGTGDSNYGYTF
CDR3nt: TGCAGTGCTAGGAAGTGGGGGACAGGGGACTCAAACTATGGCTACACCTTC

abundance: -
d_gene: -
j_gene: TRBJ2-3
v_gene: TRBV18
CDR3aa: CASSPLRGSDTQYF
CDR3nt: TGTGCCAGCTCACCCCTGCGAGGGTCCGATACGCAGTATTTT

abundance: -
d_gene: -
j_gene: TRBJ1-2
v_gene: TRBV12-3/TRBV12-4
CDR3aa: CASRRRRGYGYTF
CDR3nt: TGTGCCAGCAGACGACGGCGCGGCTATGGCTACACCTTC

abundance: -
d_gene: -
j_gene: TRBJ2-3
v_gene: TRBV6-1
CDR3aa: CASSEFAQGGTDTQYF
CDR3nt: TGTGCCAGCAGTGAATTTGCACAGGGGGGGACAGATACGCAGTATTTT

abundance: -
d_gene: -
j_gene: TRBJ1-5
v_gene: TRBV5-5
CDR3aa: CASSLEGYLNQPQHF
CDR3nt: TGTGCCAGCAGCTTGGAAGGGTACCTCAATCAGCCCCAGCATTTT

abundance: once
d_gene: -
j_gene: TRBJ1-5
v_gene: TRBV5-6
CDR3aa: CASTRAGGYQPQHF
CDR3nt: TGTGCCAGCACCCGTGCGGGGGGCTATCAGCCCCAGCATTTT

abundance: -
d_gene: -
j_gene: TRBJ1-2
v_gene: TRBV3-1
CDR3aa: CASSPTGYGLLNYGYTF
CDR3nt: TGTGCCAGCAGCCCCACGGGGTATGGTCTTCTAAACTATGGCTACACCTTC

abundance: -
d_gene: TRBD2
j_gene: TRBJ2-3
v_gene: TRBV7-2
CDR3aa: CASSPPAWTRGTDTQYF
CDR3nt: TGTGCCAGCAGCCCGCCCGCCTGGACTAGGGGCACAGATACGCAGTATTTT

abundance: few
d_gene: -
j_gene: TRBJ2-1
v_gene: TRBV29-1
CDR3aa: CSVEGDEQFF
CDR3nt: TGCAGCGTTGAAGGTGATGAGCAGTTCTTC

abundance: -
d_gene: -
j_gene: TRBJ1-2
v_gene: TRBV20-1
CDR3aa: CSARPDIHYGYTF
CDR3nt: TGCAGTGCTAGGCCGGACATTCACTATGGCTACACCTTC

abundance: -
d_gene: TRBD1
j_gene: TRBJ1-4
v_gene: TRBV20-1
CDR3aa: CSAREQGATNEKLFF
CDR3nt: TGCAGTGCTAGAGAACAGGGGGCAACTAATGAAAAACTGTTTTTT

abundance: few
d_gene: TRBD1
j_gene: TRBJ1-5
v_gene: TRBV5-1
CDR3aa: CASRAGTDQPQHF
CDR3nt: TGCGCCAGCAGAGCCGGGACAGATCAGCCCCAGCATTTT

abundance: few
d_gene: -
j_gene: TRBJ1-1
v_gene: TRBV7-2
CDR3aa: CASRLRLNTEAFF
CDR3nt: TGTGCCAGCAGACTACGACTGAACACTGAAGCTTTCTTT

abundance: few
d_gene: -
j_gene: TRBJ1-2
v_gene: TRBV4-2
CDR3aa: CASSHRDGGSDAYGYTF
CDR3nt: TGTGCCAGCAGCCACCGAGACGGCGGCAGCGATGCCTATGGCTACACCTTC

abundance: -
d_gene: TRBD1
j_gene: TRBJ2-2
v_gene: TRBV25-1
CDR3aa: CASRQTGGHQNTGELFF
CDR3nt: TGTGCCAGCAGGCAGACAGGGGGCCACCAAAACACCGGGGAGCTGTTTTTT

abundance: -
d_gene: -
j_gene: TRBJ2-7
v_gene: TRBV7-7
CDR3aa: CASSLGDRAGRRVYEQYF
CDR3nt: TGTGCTAGCAGCTTAGGTGATCGGGCAGGTCGTAGAGTCTACGAGCAGTACTTC

abundance: few
d_gene: -
j_gene: TRBJ1-2
v_gene: TRBV7-9
CDR3aa: CASSLGARSPILGYTF
CDR3nt: TGTGCCAGCAGCTTAGGAGCCAGAAGCCCCATTCTGGGCTACACCTTC

abundance: -
d_gene: -
j_gene: TRBJ2-3
v_gene: TRBV12-3/TRBV12-4
CDR3aa: CASRTETGHSDTQYF
CDR3nt: TGTGCCAGCAGAACAGAGACAGGACATTCAGATACGCAGTATTTT

abundance: -
d_gene: -
j_gene: TRBJ1-1
v_gene: TRBV13
CDR3aa: CASSPEQGSVNTEAFF
CDR3nt: TGTGCCAGCAGCCCAGAACAGGGCTCGGTGAACACTGAAGCTTTCTTT

abundance: -
d_gene: -
j_gene: TRBJ2-1
v_gene: TRBV9
CDR3aa: CASSVPDNEQFF
CDR3nt: TGTGCCAGCAGCGTTCCGGACAATGAGCAGTTCTTC

abundance: few
d_gene: TRBD2
j_gene: TRBJ2-1
v_gene: TRBV25-1
CDR3aa: CASSNLAGRYNEQFF
CDR3nt: TGTGCCAGCAGTAACCTAGCGGGACGCTACAATGAGCAGTTCTTC

abundance: -
d_gene: TRBD2
j_gene: TRBJ2-4
v_gene: TRBV19
CDR3aa: CASSVTSGRLAKNIQYF
CDR3nt: TGTGCCAGTAGTGTGACTAGCGGGAGGCTAGCCAAAAACATTCAGTACTTC

abundance: few
d_gene: -
j_gene: TRBJ2-7
v_gene: TRBV28
CDR3aa: CASSLPESEQYF
CDR3nt: TGTGCCAGCAGTTTACCCGAGTCCGAGCAGTACTTC

abundance: -
d_gene: TRBD1
j_gene: TRBJ2-7
v_gene: TRBV4-2
CDR3aa: CASSHAGGQGAYEQYF
CDR3nt: TGTGCCAGCAGCCACGCGGGTGGACAGGGAGCCTACGAGCAGTACTTC

abundance: -
d_gene: -
j_gene: TRBJ1-2
v_gene: TRBV12-3/TRBV12-4
CDR3aa: CASSKLEEPHYGYTF
CDR3nt: TGTGCCAGCAGTAAACTAGAGGAGCCCCACTATGGCTACACCTTC

abundance: few
d_gene: TRBD2
j_gene: TRBJ2-1
v_gene: TRBV4-2
CDR3aa: CASSQVGAGGIYNEQFF
CDR3nt: TGTGCCAGCAGCCAAGTCGGAGCGGGAGGTATCTACAATGAGCAGTTCTTC

abundance: -
d_gene: TRBD1
j_gene: TRBJ1-2
v_gene: TRBV12-3/TRBV12-4
CDR3aa: CASTPWDSYGYTF
CDR3nt: TGTGCCAGCACCCCCTGGGACAGCTATGGCTACACCTTC

abundance: -
d_gene: -
j_gene: TRBJ1-1
v_gene: TRBV20-1
CDR3aa: CSARGEYRGAFF
CDR3nt: TGCAGTGCTAGAGGCGAGTATAGGGGAGCTTTCTTT

abundance: -
d_gene: TRBD1
j_gene: TRBJ2-5
v_gene: TRBV28
CDR3aa: CASSFYRDRETQYF
CDR3nt: TGTGCCAGCAGTTTTTACCGGGACAGAGAGACCCAGTACTTC

abundance: -
d_gene: -
j_gene: TRBJ2-1
v_gene: TRBV5-1
CDR3aa: CASSLVGFGGSYNEQFF
CDR3nt: TGCGCCAGCAGCTTGGTAGGTTTTGGCGGATCCTACAATGAGCAGTTCTTC

abundance: few
d_gene: -
j_gene: TRBJ1-5
v_gene: TRBV3-1
CDR3aa: CASSQGSGQNQPQHF
CDR3nt: TGTGCCAGCAGCCAAGGATCGGGACAAAACCAGCCCCAGCATTTT

abundance: -
d_gene: -
j_gene: TRBJ1-4
v_gene: TRBV20-1
CDR3aa: CSASPPTGTDEKLFF
CDR3nt: TGCAGTGCTAGCCCTCCGACGGGAACTGATGAAAAACTGTTTTTT

abundance: -
d_gene: TRBD1
j_gene: TRBJ1-2
v_gene: TRBV30
CDR3aa: CAWSLRQGDNYGYTF
CDR3nt: TGTGCCTGGAGTTTGAGACAGGGGGATAACTATGGCTACACCTTC

abundance: -
d_gene: -
j_gene: TRBJ1-1
v_gene: TRBV6-4
CDR3aa: CASSRELGTEAFF
CDR3nt: TGTGCCAGCAGCAGGGAGTTGGGCACTGAAGCTTTCTTT

abundance: few
d_gene: -
j_gene: TRBJ2-1
v_gene: TRBV11-2
CDR3aa: CASSLDRSGTRSYNEQFF
CDR3nt: TGTGCCAGCAGCTTAGATCGATCCGGGACCCGCTCCTACAATGAGCAGTTCTTC

abundance: -
d_gene: -
j_gene: TRBJ2-7
v_gene: TRBV9
CDR3aa: CASSVDGFSYNEQYF
CDR3nt: TGTGCCAGCAGCGTAGACGGATTCTCCTACAATGAGCAGTACTTC

abundance: few
d_gene: -
j_gene: TRBJ1-2
v_gene: TRBV7-2
CDR3aa: CASSPAVGYGYTF
CDR3nt: TGTGCCAGCAGCCCGGCAGTAGGCTATGGCTACACCTTC

abundance: -
d_gene: TRBD2
j_gene: TRBJ2-7
v_gene: TRBV7-9
CDR3aa: CASSLYGGGSSYEQYF
CDR3nt: TGTGCCAGCAGCTTATACGGGGGGGGAAGCTCCTACGAGCAGTACTTC

abundance: few
d_gene: TRBD2
j_gene: TRBJ2-3
v_gene: TRBV20-1
CDR3aa: CSARVAGVTDTQYF
CDR3nt: TGCAGTGCTAGAGTAGCGGGAGTGACAGATACGCAGTATTTT

abundance: few
d_gene: TRBD2
j_gene: TRBJ2-7
v_gene: TRBV4-2
CDR3aa: CASSQSTGTISYEQYF
CDR3nt: TGTGCCAGCAGCCAGTCCACCGGGACTATATCCTACGAGCAGTACTTC

abundance: -
d_gene: -
j_gene: TRBJ1-1
v_gene: TRBV7-9
CDR3aa: CASDGKGTEAFF
CDR3nt: TGTGCCAGCGACGGGAAGGGCACTGAAGCTTTCTTT

abundance: few
d_gene: TRBD2
j_gene: TRBJ2-3
v_gene: TRBV5-1
CDR3aa: CASGSVAGDLTQYF
CDR3nt: TGCGCCAGCGGCTCGGTGGCGGGAGATCTTACGCAGTATTTT

abundance: few
d_gene: -
j_gene: TRBJ2-1
v_gene: TRBV18
CDR3aa: CASSPRTGAGDYPEQFF
CDR3nt: TGTGCCAGCTCACCACGTACGGGGGCAGGCGACTACCCTGAGCAGTTCTTC

abundance: -
d_gene: -
j_gene: TRBJ1-4
v_gene: TRBV7-2
CDR3aa: CASSLVVGLNEKLFF
CDR3nt: TGTGCCAGCAGCTTAGTAGTCGGTCTTAATGAAAAACTGTTTTTT

abundance: -
d_gene: -
j_gene: TRBJ2-3
v_gene: TRBV7-2
CDR3aa: CASSYDRTSTDTQYF
CDR3nt: TGTGCCAGCAGCTACGACAGGACTAGCACAGATACGCAGTATTTT

abundance: -
d_gene: TRBD2
j_gene: TRBJ2-7
v_gene: TRBV30
CDR3aa: CAWSGTSGVYEQYF
CDR3nt: TGTGCCTGGAGTGGGACTAGCGGGGTGTACGAGCAGTACTTC

abundance: -
d_gene: -
j_gene: TRBJ1-2
v_gene: TRBV25-1
CDR3aa: CASGNDGNYGYTF
CDR3nt: TGTGCCAGCGGTAACGATGGAAACTATGGCTACACCTTC

abundance: few
d_gene: TRBD1
j_gene: TRBJ1-4
v_gene: TRBV20-1
CDR3aa: CSAIGRGGEKLFF
CDR3nt: TGCAGTGCTATCGGCAGGGGGGGTGAAAAACTGTTTTTT

abundance: -
d_gene: TRBD2
j_gene: TRBJ2-1
v_gene: TRBV6-2/TRBV6-3
CDR3aa: CASSYSRGLAGDNEQFF
CDR3nt: TGTGCCAGCAGTTACTCACGGGGACTAGCGGGTGACAATGAGCAGTTCTTC

abundance: -
d_gene: -
j_gene: TRBJ1-5
v_gene: TRBV3-1
CDR3aa: CASSPYRRQPQHF
CDR3nt: TGTGCCAGCAGCCCTTACCGGCGTCAGCCCCAGCATTTT

abundance: many
d_gene: -
j_gene: TRBJ2-1
v_gene: TRBV6-2/TRBV6-3
CDR3aa: CASSPLPGDEQFF
CDR3nt: TGTGCCAGCAGCCCCCTGCCAGGGGATGAGCAGTTCTTC

abundance: few
d_gene: TRBD1
j_gene: TRBJ1-5
v_gene: TRBV12-3/TRBV12-4
CDR3aa: CASRERQGRSNQPQHF
CDR3nt: TGTGCCAGCAGAGAAAGACAGGGGCGAAGCAATCAGCCCCAGCATTTT

abundance: few
d_gene: -
j_gene: TRBJ2-1
v_gene: TRBV12-3/TRBV12-4
CDR3aa: CASSLRWEDYNEQFF
CDR3nt: TGTGCCAGCAGTCTCAGGTGGGAGGACTACAATGAGCAGTTCTTC